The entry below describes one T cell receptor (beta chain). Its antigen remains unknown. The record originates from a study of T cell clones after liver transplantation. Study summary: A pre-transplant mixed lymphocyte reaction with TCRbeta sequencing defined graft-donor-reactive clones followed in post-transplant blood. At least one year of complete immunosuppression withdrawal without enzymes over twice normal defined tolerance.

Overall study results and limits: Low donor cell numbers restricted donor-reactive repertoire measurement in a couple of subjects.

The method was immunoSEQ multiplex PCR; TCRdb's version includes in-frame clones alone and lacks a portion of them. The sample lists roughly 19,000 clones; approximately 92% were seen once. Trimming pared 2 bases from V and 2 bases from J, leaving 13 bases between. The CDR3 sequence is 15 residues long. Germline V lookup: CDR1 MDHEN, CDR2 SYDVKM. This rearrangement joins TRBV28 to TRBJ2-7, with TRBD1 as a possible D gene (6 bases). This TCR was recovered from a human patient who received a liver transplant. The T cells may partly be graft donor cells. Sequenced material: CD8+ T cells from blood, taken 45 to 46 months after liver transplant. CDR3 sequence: CASSLRQGFPYEQYF. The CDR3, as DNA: TGTGCCAGCAGTTTAAGGCAGGGGTTTCCCTACGAGCAGTACTTC.